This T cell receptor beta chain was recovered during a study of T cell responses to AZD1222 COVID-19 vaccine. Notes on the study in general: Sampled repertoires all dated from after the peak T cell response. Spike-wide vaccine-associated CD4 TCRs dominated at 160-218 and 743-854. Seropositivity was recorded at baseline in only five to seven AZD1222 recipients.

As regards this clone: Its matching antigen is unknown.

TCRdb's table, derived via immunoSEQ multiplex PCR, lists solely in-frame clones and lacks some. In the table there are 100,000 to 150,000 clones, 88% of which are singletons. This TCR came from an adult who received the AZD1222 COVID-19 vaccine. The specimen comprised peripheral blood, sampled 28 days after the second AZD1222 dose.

The CDR3 DNA reads as TGTGCCAGCAGTTTTCAATTTGCGAACACTGAAGCTTTCTTT. Translating it yields CASSFQFANTEAFF. This sequence joins TRBV6-6 and TRBJ1-1; D call uncertain. The CDR3 totals 14 residues. CDR1 and CDR2 from the germline V gene are MNHNY and SVGAGI (reference sequence). Trimming removed 4 bases from V and 1 base from J, with 10 bases in between.